This TCR beta chain came from a study of OX40 agonist ivuxolimab in advanced cancers. Study at large: Patients received ivuxolimab, an intravenous treatment, every 2 weeks at 0.01 to 10 mg/kg. Cohort: more than 75% men, mean age around 55, aged about 20 to 79.

Clones were sequenced by immunoSEQ multiplex PCR, and TCRdb holds only the in-frame ones, with some missing. This sample has nearly 60,000 clones, with approximately 78% found just once. Remarks on this clone: The antigen is unknown.

If patients had autoimmune disease history or systemic immunosuppression, they were excluded. Broader study findings: Fewer expanded clones were found on average in CD4+ than in CD8+ T cells.

CDR1 is LNHDA, CDR2 SQIVND, per germline (reference sequence). There are 18 residues in the CDR3. V shed 4 bases and J shed 0 bases, with 16 bases lying between them. The specimen comprised CD4+ or CD8+ T cells sorted from blood, sampled in a trial of the OX40 agonist ivuxolimab. The chain combines TRBV19 with TRBJ1-6, with a possible D match to TRBD1 (5 bases). This clonotype was sampled from an adult with an advanced solid tumor such as melanoma, head and neck, liver or kidney cancer. The CDR3 loop is CASSKTPRGGSYNSPLHF. In DNA, the CDR3 is TGTGCCAGTAGTAAGACCCCAAGGGGAGGCTCCTATAATTCACCCCTCCACTTT.